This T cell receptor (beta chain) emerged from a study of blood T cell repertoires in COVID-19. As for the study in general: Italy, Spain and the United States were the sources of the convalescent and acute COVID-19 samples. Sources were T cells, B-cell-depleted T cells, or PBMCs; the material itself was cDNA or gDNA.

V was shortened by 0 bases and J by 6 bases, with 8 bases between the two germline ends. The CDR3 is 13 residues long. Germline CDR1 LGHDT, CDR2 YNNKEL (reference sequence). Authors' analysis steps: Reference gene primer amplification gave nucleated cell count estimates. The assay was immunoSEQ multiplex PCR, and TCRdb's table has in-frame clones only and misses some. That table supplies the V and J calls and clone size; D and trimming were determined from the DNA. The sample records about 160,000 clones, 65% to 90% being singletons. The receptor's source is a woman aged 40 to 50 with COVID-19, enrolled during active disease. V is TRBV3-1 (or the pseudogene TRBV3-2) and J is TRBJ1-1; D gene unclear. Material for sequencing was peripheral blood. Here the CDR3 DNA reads TGTGCCAGCAGCCAAGATCGTGCAGCTGAAGCTTTCTTT. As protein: CASSQDRAAEAFF.